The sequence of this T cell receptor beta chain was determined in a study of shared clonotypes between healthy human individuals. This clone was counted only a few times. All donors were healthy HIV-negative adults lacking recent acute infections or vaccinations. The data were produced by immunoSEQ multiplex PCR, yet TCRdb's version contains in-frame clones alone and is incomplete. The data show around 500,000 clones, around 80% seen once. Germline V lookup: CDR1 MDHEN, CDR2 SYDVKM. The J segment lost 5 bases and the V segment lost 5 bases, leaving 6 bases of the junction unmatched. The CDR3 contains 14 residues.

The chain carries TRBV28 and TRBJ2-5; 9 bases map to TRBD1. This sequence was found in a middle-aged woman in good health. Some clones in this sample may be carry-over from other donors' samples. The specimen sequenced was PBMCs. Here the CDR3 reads CASSNRGREETQYF. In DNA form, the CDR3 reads TGTGCCAGCAGTAACAGGGGGCGGGAGGAGACCCAGTACTTC.